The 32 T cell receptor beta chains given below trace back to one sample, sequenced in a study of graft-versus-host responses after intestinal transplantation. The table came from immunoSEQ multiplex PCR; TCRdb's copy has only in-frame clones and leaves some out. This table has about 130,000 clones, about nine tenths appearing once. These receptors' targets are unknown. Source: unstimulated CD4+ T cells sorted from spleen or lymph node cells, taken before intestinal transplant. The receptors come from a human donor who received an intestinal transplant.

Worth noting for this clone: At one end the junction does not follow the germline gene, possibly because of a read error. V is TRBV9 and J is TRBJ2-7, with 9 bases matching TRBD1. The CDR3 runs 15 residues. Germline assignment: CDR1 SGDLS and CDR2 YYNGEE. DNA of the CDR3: TGTGCCAGCAGCGTGGGGACAGGGAGCTCCTACGGGCAGTACTTC. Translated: CASSVGTGSSYGQYF.

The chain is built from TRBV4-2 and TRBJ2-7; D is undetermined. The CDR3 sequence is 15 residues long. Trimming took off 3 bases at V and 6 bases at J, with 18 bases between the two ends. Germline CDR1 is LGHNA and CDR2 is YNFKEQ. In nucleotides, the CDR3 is TGTGCCAGCAGCCATGTGGGCGGTAGCTCAGGCGAGCAGTACTTC. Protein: CASSHVGGSSGEQYF.

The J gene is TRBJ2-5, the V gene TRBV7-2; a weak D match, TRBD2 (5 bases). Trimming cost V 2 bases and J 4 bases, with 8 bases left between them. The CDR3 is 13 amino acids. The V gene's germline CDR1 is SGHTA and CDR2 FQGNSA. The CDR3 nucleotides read TGTGCCAGCAGCTTAAGACTACCAGAGACCCAGTACTTC. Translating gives CASSLRLPETQYF.

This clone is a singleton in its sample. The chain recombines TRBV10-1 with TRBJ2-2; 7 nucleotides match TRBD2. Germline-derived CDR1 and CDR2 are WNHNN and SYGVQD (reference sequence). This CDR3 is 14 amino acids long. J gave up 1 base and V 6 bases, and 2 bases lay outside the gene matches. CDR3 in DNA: TGCGCCAGCAGGTCTAGCGGGAACACCGGGGAGCTGTTTTTT. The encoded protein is CASRSSGNTGELFF.

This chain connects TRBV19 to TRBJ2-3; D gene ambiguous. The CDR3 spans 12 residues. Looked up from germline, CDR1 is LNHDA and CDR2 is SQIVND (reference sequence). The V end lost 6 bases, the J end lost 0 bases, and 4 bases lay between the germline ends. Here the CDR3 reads CASSGSTDTQYF. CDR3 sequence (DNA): TGTGCCAGTAGCGGGAGCACAGATACGCAGTATTTT.

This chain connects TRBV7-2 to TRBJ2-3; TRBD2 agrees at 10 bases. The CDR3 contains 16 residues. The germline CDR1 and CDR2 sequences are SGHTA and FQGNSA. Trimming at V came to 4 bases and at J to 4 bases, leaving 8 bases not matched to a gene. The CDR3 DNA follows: TGTGCCAGCAGCTCAAGAGGCCTAGCGGGGGCAGATACGCAGTATTTT. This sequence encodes CASSSRGLAGADTQYF.

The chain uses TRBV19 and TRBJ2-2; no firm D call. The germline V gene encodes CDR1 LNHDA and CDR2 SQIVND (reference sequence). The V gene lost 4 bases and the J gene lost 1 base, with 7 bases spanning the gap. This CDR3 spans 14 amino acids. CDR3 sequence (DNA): TGTGCCAGTAGTACAGGCTTGAACACCGGGGAGCTGTTTTTT. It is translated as CASSTGLNTGELFF. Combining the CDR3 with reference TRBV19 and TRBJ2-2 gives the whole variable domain DGGITQSPKYLFRKEGQNVTLSCEQNLNHDAMYWYRQDPGQGLRLIYYSQIVNDFQKGDIAEGYSVSREKKESFPLTVTSAQKNPTAFYLCASSTGLNTGELFFGEGSRLTVL.

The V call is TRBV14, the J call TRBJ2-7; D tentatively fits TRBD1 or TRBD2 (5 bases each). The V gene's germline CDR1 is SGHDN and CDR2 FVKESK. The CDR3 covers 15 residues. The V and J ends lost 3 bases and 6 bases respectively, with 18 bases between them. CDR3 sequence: CASSQTRGPFAEQYF. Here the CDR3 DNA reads TGTGCCAGCAGCCAGACGAGGGGCCCATTTGCCGAGCAGTACTTC.

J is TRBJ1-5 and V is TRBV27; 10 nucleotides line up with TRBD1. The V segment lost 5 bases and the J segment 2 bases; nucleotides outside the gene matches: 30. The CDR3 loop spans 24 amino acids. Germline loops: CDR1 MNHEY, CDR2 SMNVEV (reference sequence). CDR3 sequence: CASSPIMEPRTGGFLLRGNQPQHF. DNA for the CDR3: TGTGCCAGCAGTCCAATCATGGAACCCCGGACAGGGGGATTTTTGCTACGGGGCAATCAGCCCCAGCATTTT.

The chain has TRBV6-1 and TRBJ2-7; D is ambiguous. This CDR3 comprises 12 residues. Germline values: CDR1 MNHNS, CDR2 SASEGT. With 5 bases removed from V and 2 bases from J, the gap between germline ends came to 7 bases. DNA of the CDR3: TGTGCCAGCAGTCCAGACACCTACGAGCAGTACTTC. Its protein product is CASSPDTYEQYF.

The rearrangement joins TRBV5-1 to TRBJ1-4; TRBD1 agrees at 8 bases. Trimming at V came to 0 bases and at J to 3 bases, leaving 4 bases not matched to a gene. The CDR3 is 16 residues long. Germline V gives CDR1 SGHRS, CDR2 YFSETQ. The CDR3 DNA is TGCGCCAGCAGCTTGGGCCAGGGGGCTGCTAATGAAAAACTGTTTTTT. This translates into CASSLGQGAANEKLFF.

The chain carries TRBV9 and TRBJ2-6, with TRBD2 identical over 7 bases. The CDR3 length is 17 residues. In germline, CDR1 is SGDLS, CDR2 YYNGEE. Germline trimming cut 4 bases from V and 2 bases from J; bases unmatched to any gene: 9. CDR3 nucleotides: TGTGCCAGCAGCATGGTTCCCACTAGCGCTGGGGCCAACGTCCTGACTTTC. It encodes CASSMVPTSAGANVLTF.

The CDR3 DNA is TGTGCCATCACCCAGGGGACAGGGGTCGAGCAGTACTTC. Protein sequence: CAITQGTGVEQYF. The genes are TRBV10-3 and TRBJ2-7; 10 bases are shared with TRBD1. The CDR3 consists of 13 residues. The J segment lost 6 bases and the V segment lost 7 bases, leaving 6 bases of the junction unmatched. Germline V gives CDR1 ENHRY, CDR2 SYGVKD.

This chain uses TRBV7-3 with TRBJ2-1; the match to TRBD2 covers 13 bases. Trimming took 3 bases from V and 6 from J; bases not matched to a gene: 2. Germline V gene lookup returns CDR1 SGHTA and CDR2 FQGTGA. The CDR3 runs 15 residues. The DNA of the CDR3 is TGTGCCAGCAGCTTGGGACTAGCGGGGCGCAATGAGCAGTTCTTC. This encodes CASSLGLAGRNEQFF.

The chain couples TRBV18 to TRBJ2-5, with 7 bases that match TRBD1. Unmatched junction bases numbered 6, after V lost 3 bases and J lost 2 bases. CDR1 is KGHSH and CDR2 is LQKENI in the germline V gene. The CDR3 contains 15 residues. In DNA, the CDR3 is TGTGCCAGCTCACCCGGGACAGTAGGGCAAGAGACCCAGTACTTC. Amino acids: CASSPGTVGQETQYF.

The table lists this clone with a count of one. The CDR3 DNA is TGTGCCAGCAGCCATGGGGGGAACCCCTACAATGAGCAGTTCTTC. It encodes CASSHGGNPYNEQFF. The chain recombines TRBV11-3 with TRBJ2-1; TRBD2 might be the D (6 bases). CDR3 size: 15 residues. The V gene's germline CDR1 is SGHNT and CDR2 YENEEA. With 5 bases removed from V and 2 bases from J, the gap between germline ends came to 13 bases.

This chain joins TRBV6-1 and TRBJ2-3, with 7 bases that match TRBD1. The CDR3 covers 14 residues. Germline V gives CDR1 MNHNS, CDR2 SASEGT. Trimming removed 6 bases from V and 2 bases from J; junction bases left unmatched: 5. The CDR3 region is CASRRGRVTDTQYF. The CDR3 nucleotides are TGTGCCAGCAGAAGGGGGCGCGTCACAGATACGCAGTATTTT.

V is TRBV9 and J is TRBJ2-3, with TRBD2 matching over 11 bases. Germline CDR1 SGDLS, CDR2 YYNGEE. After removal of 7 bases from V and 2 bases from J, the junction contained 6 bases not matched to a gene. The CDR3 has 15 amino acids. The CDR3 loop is CASALAGGFTDTQYF. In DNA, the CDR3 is TGTGCCAGCGCTTTAGCGGGAGGGTTCACAGATACGCAGTATTTT. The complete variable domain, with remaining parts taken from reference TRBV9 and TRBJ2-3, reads DSGVTQTPKHLITATGQRVTLRCSPRSGDLSVYWYQQSLDQGLQFLIQYYNGEERAKGNILERFSAQQFPDLHSELNLSSLELGDSALYFCASALAGGFTDTQYFGPGTRLTVL.

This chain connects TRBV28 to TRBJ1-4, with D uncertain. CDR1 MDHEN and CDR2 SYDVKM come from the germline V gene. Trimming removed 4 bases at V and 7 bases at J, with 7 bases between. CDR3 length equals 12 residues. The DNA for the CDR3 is TGTGCCAGCAGTTCTCTTATTGAAAAACTGTTTTTT. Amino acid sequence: CASSSLIEKLFF. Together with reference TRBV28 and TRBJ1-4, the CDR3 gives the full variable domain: DVKVTQSSRYLVKRTGEKVFLECVQDMDHENMFWYRQDPGLGLRLIYFSYDVKMKEKGDIPEGYSVSREKKERFSLILESASTNQTSMYLCASSSLIEKLFFGSGTQLSVL.

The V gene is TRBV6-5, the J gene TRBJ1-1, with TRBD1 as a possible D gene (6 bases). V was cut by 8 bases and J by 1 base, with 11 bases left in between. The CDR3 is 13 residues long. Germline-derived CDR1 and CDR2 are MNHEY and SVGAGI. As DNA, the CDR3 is TGTGCCAGCGGAGAGGGGGGGAACACTGAAGCTTTCTTT. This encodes CASGEGGNTEAFF.

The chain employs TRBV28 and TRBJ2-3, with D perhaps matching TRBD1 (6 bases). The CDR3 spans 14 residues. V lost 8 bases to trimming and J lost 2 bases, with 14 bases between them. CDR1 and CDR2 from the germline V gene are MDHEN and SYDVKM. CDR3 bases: TGTGCCAGCGGAGAACAGGGTCCCACAGATACGCAGTATTTT. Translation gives CASGEQGPTDTQYF.

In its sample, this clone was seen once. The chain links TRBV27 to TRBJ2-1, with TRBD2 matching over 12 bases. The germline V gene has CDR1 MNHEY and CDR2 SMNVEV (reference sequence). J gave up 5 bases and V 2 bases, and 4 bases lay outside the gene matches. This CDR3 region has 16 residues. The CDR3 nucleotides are TGTGCCAGCAGTTTAATACTAGCGGGAGGCCACAATGAGCAGTTCTTC. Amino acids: CASSLILAGGHNEQFF.

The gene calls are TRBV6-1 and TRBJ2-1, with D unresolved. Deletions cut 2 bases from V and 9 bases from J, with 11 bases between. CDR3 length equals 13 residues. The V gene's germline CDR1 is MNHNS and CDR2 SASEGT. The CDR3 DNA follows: TGTGCCAGCAGTGAACTAGAGATAGGTGAGCAGTTCTTC. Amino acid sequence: CASSELEIGEQFF.

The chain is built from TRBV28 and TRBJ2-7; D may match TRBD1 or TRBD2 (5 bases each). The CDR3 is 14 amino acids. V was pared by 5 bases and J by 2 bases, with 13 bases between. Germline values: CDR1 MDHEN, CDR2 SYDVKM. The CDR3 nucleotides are TGTGCCAGCAGTGCCTCCCAGGGACCCTACGAGCAGTACTTC. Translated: CASSASQGPYEQYF.

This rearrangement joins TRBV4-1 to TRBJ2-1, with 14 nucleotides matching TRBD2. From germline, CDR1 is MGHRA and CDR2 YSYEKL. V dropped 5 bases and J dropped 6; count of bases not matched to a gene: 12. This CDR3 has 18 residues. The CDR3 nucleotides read TGCGCCAGCAGCACCCTAAGCGGACTAGCGGGAGGACCCAATGAGCAGTTCTTC. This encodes CASSTLSGLAGGPNEQFF.

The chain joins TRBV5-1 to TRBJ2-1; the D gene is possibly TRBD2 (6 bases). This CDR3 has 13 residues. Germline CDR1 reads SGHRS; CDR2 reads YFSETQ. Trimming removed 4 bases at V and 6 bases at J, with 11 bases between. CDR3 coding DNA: TGCGCCAGCAGCACCGGGACTCTCAATGAGCAGTTCTTC. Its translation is CASSTGTLNEQFF.

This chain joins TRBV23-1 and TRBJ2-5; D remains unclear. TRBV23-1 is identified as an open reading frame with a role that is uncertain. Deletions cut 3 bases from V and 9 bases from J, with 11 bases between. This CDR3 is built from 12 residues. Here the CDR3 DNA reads TGCGCCAGCAGTCAGCCTTATTGGGCCCAGTACTTC. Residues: CASSQPYWAQYF.

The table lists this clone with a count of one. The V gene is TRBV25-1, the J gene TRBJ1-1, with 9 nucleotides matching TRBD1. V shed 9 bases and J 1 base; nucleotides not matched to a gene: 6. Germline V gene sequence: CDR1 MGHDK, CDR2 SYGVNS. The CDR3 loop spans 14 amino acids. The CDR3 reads CASIPGQGNTEAFF. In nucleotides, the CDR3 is TGTGCCAGTATCCCGGGACAGGGGAACACTGAAGCTTTCTTT. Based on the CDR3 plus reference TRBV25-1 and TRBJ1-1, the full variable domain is EADIYQTPRYLVIGTGKKITLECSQTMGHDKMYWYQQDPGMELHLIHYSYGVNSTEKGDLSSESTVSRIRTEHFPLTLESARPSHTSQYLCASIPGQGNTEAFFGQGTRLTVV.

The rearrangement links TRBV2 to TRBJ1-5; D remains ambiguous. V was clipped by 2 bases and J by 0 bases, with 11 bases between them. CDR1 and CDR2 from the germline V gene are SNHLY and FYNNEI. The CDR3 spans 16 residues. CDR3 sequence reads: CASSELEVNSNQPQHF. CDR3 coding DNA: TGTGCCAGCAGTGAACTTGAGGTTAATAGCAATCAGCCCCAGCATTTT.

CDR3 in amino acids: CASSARLAGELFF. DNA of the CDR3: TGTGCCAGCAGTGCCCGTTTGGCCGGGGAGCTGTTTTTT. The V call is TRBV6-1, the J call TRBJ2-2, with no clear D. The CDR3 spans 13 residues. Trimming pared 4 bases from V and 6 bases from J, leaving 9 bases between. Germline CDR1 MNHNS, CDR2 SASEGT.

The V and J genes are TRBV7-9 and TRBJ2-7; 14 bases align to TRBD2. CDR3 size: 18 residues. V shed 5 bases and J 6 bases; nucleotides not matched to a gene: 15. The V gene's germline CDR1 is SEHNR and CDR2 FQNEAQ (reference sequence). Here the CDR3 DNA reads TGTGCCAGCAGCCCTAGACTAGCGGGAGGGTTCTCGTCATCCGAGCAGTACTTC. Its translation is CASSPRLAGGFSSSEQYF. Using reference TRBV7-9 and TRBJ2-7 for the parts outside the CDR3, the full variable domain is DTGVSQNPRHKITKRGQNVTFRCDPISEHNRLYWYRQTLGQGPEFLTYFQNEAQLEKSRLLSDRFSAERPKGSFSTLEIQRTEQGDSAMYLCASSPRLAGGFSSSEQYFGPGTRLTVT.

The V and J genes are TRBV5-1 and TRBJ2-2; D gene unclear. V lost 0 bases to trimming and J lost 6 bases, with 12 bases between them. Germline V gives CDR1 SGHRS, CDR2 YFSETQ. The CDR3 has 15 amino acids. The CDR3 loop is CASSLESRSPGELFF. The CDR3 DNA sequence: TGCGCCAGCAGCTTGGAGTCCCGATCCCCCGGGGAGCTGTTTTTT.